This paragraph reports one T cell receptor beta chain. The antigen remains unidentified. This record comes from a study of cytomegalovirus exposure and HLA in healthy donors. Points from the study as a whole: As confirmed in vitro, a few CMV-associated chains were specific for CMV antigens.

Data came from immunoSEQ multiplex PCR; TCRdb stores just in-frame clones and leaves some out. This sample yields under 350,000 clones, of which roughly 85% are seen a single time; over 0.95% belongs to the top ten. V was shortened by 0 bases and J by 2 bases, with 8 bases between the two germline ends. This CDR3 is built from 14 residues. CDR1 SGHNT and CDR2 YYREEE come from the germline V gene (reference sequence). Input material: PBMCs. The chain joins TRBV5-4 to TRBJ1-2; no firm D call. This clonotype was sampled from a woman aged 18-29 years in good health and CMV-seronegative. Written as DNA, the CDR3 is TGTGCCAGCAGCTTGGACAGATCCAACTATGGCTACACCTTC. It is translated as CASSLDRSNYGYTF.